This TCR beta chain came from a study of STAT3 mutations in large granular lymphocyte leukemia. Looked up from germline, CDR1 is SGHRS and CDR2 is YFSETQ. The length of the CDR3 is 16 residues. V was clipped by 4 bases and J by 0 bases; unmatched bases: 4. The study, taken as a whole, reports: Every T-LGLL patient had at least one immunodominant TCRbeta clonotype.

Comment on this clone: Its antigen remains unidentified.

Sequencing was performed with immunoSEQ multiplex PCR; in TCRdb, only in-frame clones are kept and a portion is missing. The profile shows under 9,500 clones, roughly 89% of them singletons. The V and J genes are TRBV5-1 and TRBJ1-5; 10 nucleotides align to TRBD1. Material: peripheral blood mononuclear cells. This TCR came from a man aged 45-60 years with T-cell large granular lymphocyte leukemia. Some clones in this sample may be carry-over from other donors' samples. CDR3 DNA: TGCGCCAGCAGCCCGGGACAGGGGCTTAGCAATCAGCCCCAGCATTTT. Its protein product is CASSPGQGLSNQPQHF. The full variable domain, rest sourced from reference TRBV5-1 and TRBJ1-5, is KAGVTQTPRYLIKTRGQQVTLSCSPISGHRSVSWYQQTPGQGLQFLFEYFSETQRNKGNFPGRFSGRQFSNSRSEMNVSTLELGDSALYLCASSPGQGLSNQPQHFGDGTRLSIL.